Listed below are T cell receptor beta chains from one sample, sequenced in a study of cytomegalovirus exposure and HLA in healthy donors. The repertoire was sequenced with immunoSEQ multiplex PCR; TCRdb's copy has only in-frame clones and lacks some. The sample includes approximately 210,000 clones, roughly 80% of them seen just once. The sequenced material came from PBMCs. All receptors come from a woman between 45 and 65 years old in good health and CMV-seronegative. The conserved cysteine and the conserved F or W are not part of the CDR3 here. The D gene is left open where the match is weak.

j_call v_call d_call cdr3_aa
TRBJ1-4 TRBV6-5 - ASSARGGGAEKLF
TRBJ2-7 TRBV7-2 - ASSLGYSYEQY
TRBJ1-5 TRBV19 TRBD1 ASMGGQGGNQPQH
TRBJ2-7 TRBV7-6 TRBD2 ASSLGWAGGSEQY
TRBJ2-5 TRBV11-2 - ASSLARGIKTQY
TRBJ1-1 TRBV20-1 - SARGGTEAF
TRBJ2-3 TRBV2 - ASGTLHTDTQY
TRBJ1-2 TRBV27 TRBD1 ASSSGTGVWYGYT
TRBJ1-1 TRBV11-3 - ASSTGSANTEAF
TRBJ2-5 TRBV29-1 TRBD2 SVTSGGAETQY
TRBJ1-3 TRBV19 - ASSSREQAANTIY
TRBJ1-5 TRBV6-5 - ASSYRGNQPQH
TRBJ2-1 TRBV2 TRBD2 ASSPPGLAGGTYNEQF
TRBJ2-1 TRBV25-1 TRBD1 ASSEYGDRGDYNEQF
TRBJ2-1 TRBV4-3 TRBD2 ASSRGTGPSGGALYNEQF
TRBJ2-7 TRBV2 TRBD2 ASRGTSGSSEQY
TRBJ1-1 TRBV25-1 - ASYSLNTEAF
TRBJ2-7 TRBV7-9 - ASSTRLSSYEQY
TRBJ1-2 TRBV7-3 - ASSFRLSNYGYT
TRBJ2-1 TRBV7-3 TRBD2 ASSRTSGSYNEQF
TRBJ2-1 TRBV5-1 TRBD2 ASSPGLAGDPYNEQF
TRBJ1-1 TRBV5-1 - ASSLGTANTEAF
TRBJ2-1 TRBV6-1 - ASSEFALLGLYNEQF
TRBJ2-7 TRBV7-9 TRBD1 ASVMGQGYEQY
TRBJ1-1 TRBV19 - ASSIEGVNTEAF
TRBJ2-4 TRBV27 TRBD2 ASSPSGGAKNIQY
TRBJ2-7 TRBV15 TRBD1 ATSRTRGTGVSYEQY
TRBJ1-1 TRBV19 TRBD1 ATGQGASWNTEAF
TRBJ2-7 TRBV9 - ASSQRGSLNEQY
TRBJ1-1 TRBV6-5 - ASTAGSGNTEAF
TRBJ1-1 TRBV2 TRBD1 ASRPTGGMNTEAF
TRBJ2-7 TRBV7-2 TRBD1 ASSRDRSYEQY
TRBJ1-1 TRBV18 TRBD1 ASSFKQGGRAEAF
TRBJ1-4 TRBV4-1 - ASSLGQTNEKLF
TRBJ1-2 TRBV7-2 TRBD1 ASSVDRGGYT
TRBJ2-3 TRBV9 TRBD1 ASSVGPQGSDTQY
TRBJ1-1 TRBV28 - ASSRGSGGNTEAF
TRBJ2-2 TRBV28 - ASSLGLRITGELF
TRBJ1-2 TRBV28 TRBD1 ASSLIDRGSYGYT
TRBJ1-2 TRBV28 TRBD1 ASSLSGTGLYYGYT
TRBJ1-1 TRBV7-9 - ASSARENTEAF
TRBJ1-1 TRBV5-4 - ASSLLGGRTEAF
TRBJ2-1 TRBV4-2 TRBD2 ASSQGGAGGLYNEQF
TRBJ1-1 TRBV11-2 - ASSLAPNTEAF
- TRBV7-3 TRBD2 ASSPETSGSYEQY
TRBJ1-1 TRBV11-2 - ASSPSNMNTEAF
TRBJ2-3 TRBV7-3 - ASSRDGQSTDTQY
TRBJ2-3 TRBV29-1 TRBD2 SVDRVGLAGRADTQY
TRBJ1-5 TRBV19 - ASAGNQGGAPQPQH
TRBJ1-1 TRBV5-4 - ASSFGTSTEAF
TRBJ1-1 TRBV19 TRBD1 ASRSGQVNMNTEAF
TRBJ1-1 TRBV5-1 - APMRGTEAF
TRBJ1-1 TRBV4-3 - ASSNRGPGGTEAF
TRBJ2-3 TRBV29-1 - SVAGFRDTYTQY
TRBJ2-1 TRBV27 - ASSLQYTRLLSSYNEQF
TRBJ2-1 TRBV7-3 TRBD2 ASSWLAGGVDEQF
TRBJ2-7 TRBV28 TRBD2 ASSLTSGSGEQY